Each of the 6 T cell receptor beta chains below was sequenced from the same sample in a study of T cell repertoires in cytomegalovirus infection. From the reads, TCRdb called clonotypes with MiXCR, one entry per CDR3 protein. The table records around 740,000 distinct CDR3 sequences, under 40% of them present only once. The material sequenced was PBMCs. The receptor set was obtained from a human donor in good health (CMV status not recorded). Some clones in this sample may be carry-over from other donors' samples.

This clonotype was counted a few times. This rearrangement joins TRBV28 to TRBJ1-6; 9 bases fit TRBD1. V gave up 6 bases and J gave up 10 bases; unmatched junction bases: 13. CDR3 length: 16 residues. From germline, CDR1 is MDHEN and CDR2 SYDVKM. The CDR3 bases are TGTGCCAGCAGACTAACCAATACAGGGGGCGCGTCACCCCTCCACTTT. Translated, it gives CASRLTNTGGASPLHF. Full variable domain (outside the CDR3, taken from reference TRBV28 and TRBJ1-6): DVKVTQSSRYLVKRTGEKVFLECVQDMDHENMFWYRQDPGLGLRLIYFSYDVKMKEKGDIPEGYSVSREKKERFSLILESASTNQTSMYLCASRLTNTGGASPLHFGNGTRLTVT.

The chain combines TRBV19 with TRBJ2-7; 7 bases line up with TRBD1. With V trimmed by 2 bases and J by 5 bases, 12 bases remained unmatched. This CDR3 comprises 16 residues. Germline assignment: CDR1 LNHDA and CDR2 SQIVND (reference sequence). CDR3 residues: CASSIRPETGSHEQYF. The CDR3 bases are TGTGCCAGTAGTATACGCCCCGAGACAGGGAGCCACGAGCAGTACTTC. Drawing the rest from reference TRBV19 and TRBJ2-7, the complete variable domain is DGGITQSPKYLFRKEGQNVTLSCEQNLNHDAMYWYRQDPGQGLRLIYYSQIVNDFQKGDIAEGYSVSREKKESFPLTVTSAQKNPTAFYLCASSIRPETGSHEQYFGPGTRLTVT.

This clonotype was observed a handful of times. The V and J genes are TRBV29-1 and TRBJ1-5; 8 bases line up with TRBD1. The germline V gene encodes CDR1 SQVTM and CDR2 ANQGSEA. The V gene end was trimmed by 8 bases and the J gene end by 3 bases; junction bases not matched to a gene: 6. The CDR3 is 13 amino acids. The CDR3 nucleotides read TGCAGCACTTCAGGGGGCATCAATCAGCCCCAGCATTTT. This gives the protein CSTSGGINQPQHF.

This chain uses TRBV5-6 with TRBJ1-5; D gene uncertain. V shed 3 bases and J shed 4 bases, with 11 bases lying between them. The CDR3 runs 14 residues. The V gene's germline CDR1 is SGHDT and CDR2 YYEEEE. CDR3 sequence: CASSYGENNQPQHF. CDR3 sequence (DNA): TGTGCCAGCAGCTACGGGGAAAATAATCAGCCCCAGCATTTT.

V and J are TRBV28 and TRBJ2-4, with TRBD1 matching over 9 bases. With 5 bases clipped from V and 0 bases from J, the junction kept 2 bases outside the gene matches. The CDR3 runs 15 residues. Germline-derived CDR1 and CDR2 are MDHEN and SYDVKM. CDR3: CASSGTGIAKNIQYF. The CDR3, as DNA: TGTGCCAGCAGTGGGACAGGGATAGCCAAAAACATTCAGTACTTC.

J is TRBJ1-2 and V is TRBV5-4, with D unclear. The V gene's germline CDR1 is SGHNT and CDR2 YYREEE (reference sequence). The ends were cut back, 2 bases at V and 7 bases at J, with 12 bases in the middle. CDR3 length equals 13 residues. As DNA, the CDR3 is TGTGCCAGCAGCTTACAAGGGTCTAGTGGCTACACCTTC. It yields the protein CASSLQGSSGYTF.